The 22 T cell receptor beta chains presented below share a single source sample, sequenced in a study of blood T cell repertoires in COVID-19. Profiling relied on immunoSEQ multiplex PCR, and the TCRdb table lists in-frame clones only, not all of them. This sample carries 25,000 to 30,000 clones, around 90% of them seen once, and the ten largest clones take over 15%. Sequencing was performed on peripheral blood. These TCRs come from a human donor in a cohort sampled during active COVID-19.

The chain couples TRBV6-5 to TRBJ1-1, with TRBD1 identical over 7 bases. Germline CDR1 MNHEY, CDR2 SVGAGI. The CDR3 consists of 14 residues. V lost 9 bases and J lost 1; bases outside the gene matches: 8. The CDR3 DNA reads TGTGCCAGTGTGGAGACAGGGCAGAACACTGAAGCTTTCTTT. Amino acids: CASVETGQNTEAFF.

The CDR3 DNA reads TGTGCCAGCAGTGAACAGGTCAACACTGAAGCTTTCTTT. Its translation: CASSEQVNTEAFF. The chain carries TRBV2 and TRBJ1-1; no clear D. The CDR3 is 13 amino acids. V was trimmed by 2 bases and J by 2 bases, leaving 6 bases between them. Germline V gene sequence: CDR1 SNHLY, CDR2 FYNNEI.

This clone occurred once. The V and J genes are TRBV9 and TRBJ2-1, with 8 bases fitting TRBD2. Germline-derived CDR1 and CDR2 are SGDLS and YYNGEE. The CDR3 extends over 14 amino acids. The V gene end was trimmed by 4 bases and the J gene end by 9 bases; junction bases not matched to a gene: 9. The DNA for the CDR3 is TGTGCCAGCAGCCCGGAGCGGGAGTGGGGTGAGCAGTTCTTC. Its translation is CASSPEREWGEQFF. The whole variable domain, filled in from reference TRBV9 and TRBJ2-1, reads DSGVTQTPKHLITATGQRVTLRCSPRSGDLSVYWYQQSLDQGLQFLIQYYNGEERAKGNILERFSAQQFPDLHSELNLSSLELGDSALYFCASSPEREWGEQFFGPGTRLTVL.

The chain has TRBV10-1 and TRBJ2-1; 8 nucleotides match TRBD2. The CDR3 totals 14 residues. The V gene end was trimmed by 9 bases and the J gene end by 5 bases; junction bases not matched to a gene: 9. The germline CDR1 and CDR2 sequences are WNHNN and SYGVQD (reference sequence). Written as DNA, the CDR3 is TGCGCCAGTTCCCGGGGGGGGGTGGACAATGAGCAGTTCTTC. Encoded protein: CASSRGGVDNEQFF.

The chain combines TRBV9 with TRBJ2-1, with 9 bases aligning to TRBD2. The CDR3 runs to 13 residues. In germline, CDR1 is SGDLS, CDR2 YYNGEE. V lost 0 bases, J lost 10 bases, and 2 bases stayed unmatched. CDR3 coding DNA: TGTGCCAGCAGCGTAGGGACTAGCGAGGAGCAGTTCTTC. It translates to CASSVGTSEEQFF.

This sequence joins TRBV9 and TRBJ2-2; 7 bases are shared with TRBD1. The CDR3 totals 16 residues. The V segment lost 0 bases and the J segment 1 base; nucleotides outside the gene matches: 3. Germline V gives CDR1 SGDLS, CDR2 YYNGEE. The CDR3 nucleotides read TGTGCCAGCAGCGTAGAGTGGACAGGGAACACCGGGGAGCTGTTTTTT. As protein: CASSVEWTGNTGELFF.

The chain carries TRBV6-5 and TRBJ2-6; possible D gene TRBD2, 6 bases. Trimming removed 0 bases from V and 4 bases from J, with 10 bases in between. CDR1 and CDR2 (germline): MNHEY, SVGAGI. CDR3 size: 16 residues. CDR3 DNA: TGTGCCAGCAGTTACTCGGGGGGTTCCGGGGCCAACGTCCTGACTTTC. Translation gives CASSYSGGSGANVLTF.

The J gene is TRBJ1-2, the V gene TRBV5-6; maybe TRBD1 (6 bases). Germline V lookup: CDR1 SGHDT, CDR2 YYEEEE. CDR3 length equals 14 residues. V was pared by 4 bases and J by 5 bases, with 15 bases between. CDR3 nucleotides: TGTGCCAGCAGCCCACCCGGGACACATTATGGCTACACCTTC. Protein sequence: CASSPPGTHYGYTF. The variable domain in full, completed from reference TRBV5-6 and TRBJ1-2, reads DAGVTQSPTHLIKTRGQQVTLRCSPKSGHDTVSWYQQALGQGPQFIFQYYEEEERQRGNFPDRFSGHQFPNYSSELNVNALLLGDSALYLCASSPPGTHYGYTFGSGTRLTVV.

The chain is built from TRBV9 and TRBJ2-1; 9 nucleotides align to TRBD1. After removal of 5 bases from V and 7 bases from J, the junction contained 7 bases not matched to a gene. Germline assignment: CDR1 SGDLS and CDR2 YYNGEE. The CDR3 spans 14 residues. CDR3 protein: CASSLGGQGNEQFF. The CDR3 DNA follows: TGTGCCAGCAGTCTGGGGGGACAGGGTAATGAGCAGTTCTTC.

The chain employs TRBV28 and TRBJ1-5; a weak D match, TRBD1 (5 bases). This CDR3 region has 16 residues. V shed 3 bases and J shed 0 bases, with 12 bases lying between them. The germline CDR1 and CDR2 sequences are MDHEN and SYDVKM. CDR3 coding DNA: TGTGCCAGCAGTTTCCCCGGGGGAGGTAGCAATCAGCCCCAGCATTTT. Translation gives CASSFPGGGSNQPQHF.

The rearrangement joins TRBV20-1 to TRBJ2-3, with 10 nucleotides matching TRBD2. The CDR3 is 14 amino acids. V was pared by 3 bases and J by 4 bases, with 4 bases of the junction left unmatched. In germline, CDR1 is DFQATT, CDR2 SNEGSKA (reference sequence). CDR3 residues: CSASTSGAADTQYF. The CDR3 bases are TGCAGTGCTAGTACTAGCGGGGCCGCAGATACGCAGTATTTT.

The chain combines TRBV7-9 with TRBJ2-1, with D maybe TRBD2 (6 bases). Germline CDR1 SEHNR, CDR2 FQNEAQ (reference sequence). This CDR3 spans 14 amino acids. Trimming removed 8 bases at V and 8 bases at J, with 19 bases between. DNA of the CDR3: TGTGCCAGCCCACGCGGGGTTGGCCTGGATGAGCAGTTCTTC. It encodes CASPRGVGLDEQFF.

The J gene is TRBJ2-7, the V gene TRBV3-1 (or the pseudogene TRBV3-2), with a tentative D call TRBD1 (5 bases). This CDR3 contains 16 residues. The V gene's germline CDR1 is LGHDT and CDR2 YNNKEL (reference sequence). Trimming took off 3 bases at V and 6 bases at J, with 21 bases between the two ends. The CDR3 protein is CASSQTLGVLRVEQYF. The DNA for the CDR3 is TGTGCCAGCAGCCAGACTCTAGGGGTCCTTAGAGTCGAGCAGTACTTC.

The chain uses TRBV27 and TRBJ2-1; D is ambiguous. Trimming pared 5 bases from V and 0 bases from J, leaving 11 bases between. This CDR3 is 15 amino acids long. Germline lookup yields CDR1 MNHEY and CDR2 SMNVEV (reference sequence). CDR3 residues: CASSIDTLSYNEQFF. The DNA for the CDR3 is TGTGCCAGCAGTATAGACACCCTCTCCTACAATGAGCAGTTCTTC.

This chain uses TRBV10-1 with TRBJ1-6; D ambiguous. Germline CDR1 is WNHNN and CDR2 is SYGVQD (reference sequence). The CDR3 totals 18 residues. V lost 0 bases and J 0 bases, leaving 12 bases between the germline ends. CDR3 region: CASSESNGGSSYNSPLHF. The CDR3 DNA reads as TGCGCCAGCAGTGAGTCGAATGGAGGGAGCTCCTATAATTCACCCCTCCACTTT.

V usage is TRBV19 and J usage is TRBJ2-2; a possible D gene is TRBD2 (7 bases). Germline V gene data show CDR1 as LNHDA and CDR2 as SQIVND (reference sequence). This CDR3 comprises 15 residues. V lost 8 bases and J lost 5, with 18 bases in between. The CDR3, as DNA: TGTGCCAGTTCTCCGGGGGGCGCGAGGACCGGGGAGCTGTTTTTT. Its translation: CASSPGGARTGELFF.

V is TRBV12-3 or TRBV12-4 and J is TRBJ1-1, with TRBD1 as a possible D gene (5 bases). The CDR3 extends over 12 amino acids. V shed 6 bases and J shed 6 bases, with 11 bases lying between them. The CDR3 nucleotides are TGTGCCAGCAGCCAAGGGGATGCTGAAGCTTTCTTT. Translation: CASSQGDAEAFF.

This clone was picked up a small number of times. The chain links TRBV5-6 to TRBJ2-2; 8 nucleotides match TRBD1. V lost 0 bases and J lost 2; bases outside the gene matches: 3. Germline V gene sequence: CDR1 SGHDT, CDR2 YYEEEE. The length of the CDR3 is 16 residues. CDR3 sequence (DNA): TGTGCCAGCAGCTTGGCCGGGACAGGTAACACCGGGGAGCTGTTTTTT. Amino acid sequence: CASSLAGTGNTGELFF.

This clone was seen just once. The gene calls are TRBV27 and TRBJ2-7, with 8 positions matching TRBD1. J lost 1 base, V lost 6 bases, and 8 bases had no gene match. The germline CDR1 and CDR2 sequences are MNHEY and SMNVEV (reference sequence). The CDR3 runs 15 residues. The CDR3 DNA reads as TGTGCCAGCAGCCCTCCAGGGGGCGAGTCCTACGAGCAGTACTTC. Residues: CASSPPGGESYEQYF.

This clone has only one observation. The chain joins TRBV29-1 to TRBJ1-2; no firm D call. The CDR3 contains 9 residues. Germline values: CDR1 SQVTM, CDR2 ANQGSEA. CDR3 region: CRANYGYTF. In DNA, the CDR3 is TGCCGAGCTAACTATGGCTACACCTTC.

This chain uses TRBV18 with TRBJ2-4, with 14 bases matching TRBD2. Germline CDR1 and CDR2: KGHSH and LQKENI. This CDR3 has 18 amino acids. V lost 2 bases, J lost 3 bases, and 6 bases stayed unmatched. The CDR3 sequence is CASSPWGLAGAIKNIQYF. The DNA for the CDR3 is TGTGCCAGCTCACCATGGGGACTAGCGGGGGCAATCAAAAACATTCAGTACTTC. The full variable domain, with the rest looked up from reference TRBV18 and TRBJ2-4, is NAGVMQNPRHLVRRRGQEARLRCSPMKGHSHVYWYRQLPEEGLKFMVYLQKENIIDESGMPKERFSAEFPKEGPSILRIQQVVRGDSAAYFCASSPWGLAGAIKNIQYFGAGTRLSVL.

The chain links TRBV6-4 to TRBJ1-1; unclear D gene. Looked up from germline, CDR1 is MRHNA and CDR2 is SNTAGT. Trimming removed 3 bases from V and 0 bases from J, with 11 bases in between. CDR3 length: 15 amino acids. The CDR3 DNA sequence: TGTGCCAGCAGTGAAGTCGGAGAAATGAACACTGAAGCTTTCTTT. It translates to CASSEVGEMNTEAFF.